The 32 T cell receptor beta chains below all came from one sample that was sequenced in a study of cytomegalovirus exposure and HLA in healthy donors. PCR primers comprised 60 Vbeta and 13 Jbeta primers. Clones were read by immunoSEQ multiplex PCR, and TCRdb kept only the in-frame ones, dropping some. The data contain approximately 150,000 clones, approximately 77% of them singletons. The material sequenced was PBMCs. These receptors were obtained from a male donor in good health and CMV-seropositive.

The chain recombines TRBV13 with TRBJ1-3; tentatively, D is TRBD1 (5 bases). Looked up from germline, CDR1 is PRHDT and CDR2 is FYEKMQ (reference sequence). The V and J ends lost 8 bases and 0 bases respectively, with 14 bases between them. The CDR3 extends over 15 amino acids. Here the CDR3 DNA reads TGTGCCAGCCGCCGTGCGGGGGGCTCTGGAAACACCATATATTTT. This translates into CASRRAGGSGNTIYF. Looking up the rest from reference TRBV13 and TRBJ1-3 gives the full variable domain: AAGVIQSPRHLIKEKRETATLKCYPIPRHDTVYWYQQGPGQDPQFLISFYEKMQSDKGSIPDRFSAQQFSDYHSELNMSSLELGDSALYFCASRRAGGSGNTIYFGEGSWLTVV.

This rearrangement joins TRBV19 to TRBJ2-2; 10 bases map to TRBD2. In germline, CDR1 is LNHDA, CDR2 SQIVND (reference sequence). The CDR3 covers 17 residues. With V trimmed by 1 base and J by 4 bases, 6 bases remained unmatched. The CDR3 protein is CASSIALTSGVTGELFF. In DNA, the CDR3 is TGTGCCAGTAGTATAGCGTTAACTAGCGGGGTCACCGGGGAGCTGTTTTTT.

This chain links TRBV4-1 with TRBJ1-5; TRBD1 matches at 7 bases. This CDR3 is 15 amino acids long. The V segment lost 8 bases and the J segment 2 bases; nucleotides outside the gene matches: 9. Germline V lookup: CDR1 MGHRA, CDR2 YSYEKL. The chain's CDR3 is CASGPNRGGNQPQHF. In DNA, the CDR3 is TGCGCCAGCGGTCCAAACAGGGGAGGCAATCAGCCCCAGCATTTT.

The gene calls are TRBV2 and TRBJ2-1, with TRBD1 identical over 9 bases. The CDR3 consists of 15 residues. Trimming at V came to 3 bases and at J to 4 bases, leaving 4 bases not matched to a gene. CDR1 is SNHLY, CDR2 FYNNEI, per germline. CDR3: CASSDDRGSYNEQFF. The CDR3 nucleotides are TGTGCCAGCAGTGATGACAGGGGGTCTTACAATGAGCAGTTCTTC.

V and J are TRBV19 and TRBJ1-1; D not certain. The CDR3 has 12 residues. The V gene's germline CDR1 is LNHDA and CDR2 SQIVND (reference sequence). The V end was cut by 5 bases, the J end by 5 bases, with 9 bases between. The CDR3 here is CASSGGRTEAFF. The CDR3, as DNA: TGTGCCAGTAGTGGAGGGAGAACTGAAGCTTTCTTT. Full variable domain (remainder filled in from reference TRBV19 and TRBJ1-1): DGGITQSPKYLFRKEGQNVTLSCEQNLNHDAMYWYRQDPGQGLRLIYYSQIVNDFQKGDIAEGYSVSREKKESFPLTVTSAQKNPTAFYLCASSGGRTEAFFGQGTRLTVV.

The chain recombines TRBV7-9 with TRBJ2-5; TRBD1 is a possible D gene (6 bases). The V gene lost 1 base and the J gene lost 5 bases, with 23 bases spanning the gap. CDR1 and CDR2 from the germline V gene are SEHNR and FQNEAQ (reference sequence). This CDR3 spans 18 amino acids. CDR3 in amino acids: CASSLVRGATQVPETQYF. DNA for the CDR3: TGTGCCAGCAGCTTAGTCAGGGGTGCTACCCAAGTCCCGGAGACCCAGTACTTC.

V gene TRBV25-1 combines with J gene TRBJ1-4; D unresolved. From germline, CDR1 is MGHDK and CDR2 SYGVNS. The length of the CDR3 is 12 residues. Trimming left V 6 bases short and J 4 bases short, with 6 bases between. This CDR3 reads CASRSYNEKLFF. CDR3 DNA: TGTGCCAGCAGGTCCTATAATGAAAAACTGTTTTTT.

For this clone: One end of the junction varies from germline; a read error may be responsible. The chain joins TRBV7-9 to TRBJ2-3; no clear D. The CDR3 has 12 residues. Germline CDR1 and CDR2: SEHNR and FQNEAQ (reference sequence). CDR3 sequence: CSSSRSAITQYF. In DNA, the CDR3 is TGTTCCAGCAGCCGAAGTGCTATCACGCAGTATTTT. The full variable domain, completed using reference TRBV7-9 and TRBJ2-3, is DTGVSQNPRHKITKRGQNVTFRCDPISEHNRLYWYRQTLGQGPEFLTYFQNEAQLEKSRLLSDRFSAERPKGSFSTLEIQRTEQGDSAMYLCSSSRSAITQYFGPGTRLTVL.

The table lists this clone with a few counts. The chain combines TRBV2 with TRBJ1-1; 9 bases agree with TRBD1. V gave up 4 bases and J gave up 1 base; unmatched junction bases: 1. Germline CDR1 and CDR2: SNHLY and FYNNEI. The CDR3 runs 14 residues. DNA for the CDR3: TGTGCCAGCAGTGTGACAGGGGGGAACACTGAAGCTTTCTTT. This translates into CASSVTGGNTEAFF. Filled out from reference TRBV2 and TRBJ1-1, the complete variable domain reads EPEVTQTPSHQVTQMGQEVILRCVPISNHLYFYWYRQILGQKVEFLVSFYNNEISEKSEIFDDQFSVERPDGSNFTLKIRSTKLEDSAMYFCASSVTGGNTEAFFGQGTRLTVV.

CDR3: CASSQEGGTYEQYF. The DNA for the CDR3 is TGCGCCAGCAGCCAAGAGGGGGGAACCTACGAGCAGTACTTC. The rearrangement links TRBV4-1 to TRBJ2-7, with D possibly being TRBD2 (6 bases). The V end lost 0 bases, the J end lost 2 bases, and 8 bases lay between the germline ends. Germline values: CDR1 MGHRA, CDR2 YSYEKL. This CDR3 is built from 14 residues.

The rearrangement uses TRBV7-2 and TRBJ1-2; 7 nucleotides agree with TRBD1. Germline V gene data show CDR1 as SGHTA and CDR2 as FQGNSA. Trimming at V came to 5 bases and at J to 3 bases, leaving 6 bases not matched to a gene. This CDR3 spans 14 amino acids. CDR3 sequence: CASSRGQEYYGYTF. The CDR3 DNA follows: TGTGCCAGCAGCAGAGGACAGGAATACTATGGCTACACCTTC.

The genes are TRBV2 and TRBJ2-7, with TRBD1 as a possible D gene (5 bases). V lost 6 bases to trimming and J lost 0 bases, with 18 bases between them. This CDR3 region has 16 residues. Germline CDR1 reads SNHLY; CDR2 reads FYNNEI. The DNA of the CDR3 is TGTGCCAGCAGCGTTGGACCCCCCCAGGGCTCCTACGAGCAGTACTTC. This encodes CASSVGPPQGSYEQYF. Filled out from reference TRBV2 and TRBJ2-7, the complete variable domain reads EPEVTQTPSHQVTQMGQEVILRCVPISNHLYFYWYRQILGQKVEFLVSFYNNEISEKSEIFDDQFSVERPDGSNFTLKIRSTKLEDSAMYFCASSVGPPQGSYEQYFGPGTRLTVT.

CDR3 nucleotide sequence: TGTGCCAGCAGCTTGACAGGGGGGTGGTCAGATACGCAGTATTTT. This sequence encodes CASSLTGGWSDTQYF. J is TRBJ2-3 and V is TRBV7-6; 9 positions agree with TRBD1. V was clipped by 3 bases and J by 4 bases; unmatched bases: 5. This CDR3 spans 15 amino acids. The germline V gene has CDR1 SGHVS and CDR2 FNYEAQ.

The chain links TRBV2 to TRBJ1-5; D ambiguous. The CDR3 runs 13 residues. V was shortened by 6 bases and J by 2 bases, with 8 bases between the two germline ends. Germline V gene sequence: CDR1 SNHLY, CDR2 FYNNEI. The CDR3 reads CASSLTGNQPQHF. CDR3 nucleotides: TGTGCCAGCAGCTTAACAGGCAATCAGCCCCAGCATTTT.

The chain carries TRBV9 and TRBJ2-4; 7 bases align to TRBD1. Germline V gene lookup returns CDR1 SGDLS and CDR2 YYNGEE. Unmatched junction bases numbered 12, after V lost 3 bases and J lost 0 bases. CDR3 length: 18 residues. CDR3 loop: CASSASGRDREAKNIQYF. The CDR3 bases are TGTGCCAGCAGCGCGAGTGGGCGAGACAGGGAAGCCAAAAACATTCAGTACTTC.

The CDR3 loop reads CASSLLNRVYEQYF. The CDR3 bases are TGTGCCAGCAGTTTACTAAATCGGGTCTACGAGCAGTACTTC. V usage is TRBV27 and J usage is TRBJ2-7, with D unclear. Germline values: CDR1 MNHEY, CDR2 SMNVEV (reference sequence). Trimming pared 2 bases from V and 3 bases from J, leaving 11 bases between. CDR3 length equals 14 residues.

The V call is TRBV20-1, the J call TRBJ1-4; D uncertain. Between the trimmed V and J ends, which lost 6 bases and 4 bases, there was a span of 3 bases. CDR1 and CDR2 (germline): DFQATT, SNEGSKA (reference sequence). The CDR3 has 10 residues. The CDR3 sequence: CSAHNEKLFF. CDR3 DNA sequence: TGCAGTGCCCATAATGAAAAACTGTTTTTT.

This clone was found a few times. This chain uses TRBV6-5 with TRBJ1-2; D gene uncertain. V was clipped by 10 bases and J by 3 bases, with 9 bases between them. The CDR3 is made up of 11 amino acids. Germline-derived CDR1 and CDR2 are MNHEY and SVGAGI. The CDR3 bases are TGTGCCACATCCGGAGACTATGGCTACACCTTC. This codes for CATSGDYGYTF.

The chain links TRBV5-1 to TRBJ1-1; 10 bases fit TRBD1. The germline V gene has CDR1 SGHRS and CDR2 YFSETQ. This CDR3 spans 13 amino acids. Losses at the gene ends were 0 bases for V and 10 bases for J; bases not matched to a gene: 3. In DNA form, the CDR3 reads TGCGCCAGCAGCTTGGGACAGGGGGCAGGAGCTTTCTTT. This translates into CASSLGQGAGAFF.

The chain employs TRBV6-1 and TRBJ2-6, with D possibly TRBD2 on 6 matching bases. The CDR3 is 16 residues long. V was cut by 2 bases and J by 6 bases, with 14 bases left in between. Germline CDR1 reads MNHNS; CDR2 reads SASEGT. The CDR3 spells CASSEQEGSTANVLTF. Written as DNA, the CDR3 is TGTGCCAGCAGTGAACAGGAGGGTAGTACGGCCAACGTCCTGACTTTC.

This clone has more than one count but fewer than ten. J is TRBJ2-5 and V is TRBV4-3, with D hard to call. The V gene lost 5 bases and the J gene lost 5 bases, with 24 bases spanning the gap. From germline, CDR1 is LGHNA and CDR2 YSLEER. This CDR3 contains 17 residues. The CDR3 DNA follows: TGCGCCAGCAGCAAAAAACTTGACGCGAGGAGACTGGAGACCCAGTACTTC. Its protein product is CASSKKLDARRLETQYF.

The V call is TRBV7-8, the J call TRBJ2-1; the match to TRBD2 covers 8 bases. With V trimmed by 1 base and J by 2 bases, 4 bases remained unmatched. Germline loops: CDR1 SGHVS, CDR2 FQNEAQ. The CDR3 is 16 amino acids. The DNA for the CDR3 is TGTGCCAGCAGCTTAGGTGCCGGGGGGGCCTACAATGAGCAGTTCTTC. This sequence encodes CASSLGAGGAYNEQFF.

This rearrangement joins TRBV6-5 to TRBJ2-5; 9 positions match TRBD1. The CDR3 covers 15 residues. Germline CDR1 is MNHEY and CDR2 is SVGAGI. The ends lost 0 bases at V and 4 bases at J; junction bases unmatched: 3. CDR3 DNA sequence: TGTGCCAGCAGTTACTCACAGGGGGCAGGAGAGACCCAGTACTTC. It translates to CASSYSQGAGETQYF.

The rearrangement joins TRBV10-1 to TRBJ2-7; D might be TRBD1 (6 bases). The CDR3 sequence is 13 residues long. Germline V gene sequence: CDR1 WNHNN, CDR2 SYGVQD (reference sequence). Trimming cost V 0 bases and J 12 bases, with 15 bases left between them. CDR3 DNA: TGCGCCAGCAGTGAGTCGTACAGGGCCCGTCTGTACTTC. This gives the protein CASSESYRARLYF.

The chain uses TRBV18 and TRBJ1-5; D not certain. The length of the CDR3 is 13 residues. Trimming removed 2 bases from V and 9 bases from J, with 11 bases in between. Germline loops: CDR1 KGHSH, CDR2 LQKENI. CDR3 in DNA: TGTGCCAGCTCACCAAGTGGTACAACGCCCCAGCATTTT. It codes for CASSPSGTTPQHF. Based on the CDR3 plus reference TRBV18 and TRBJ1-5, the full variable domain is NAGVMQNPRHLVRRRGQEARLRCSPMKGHSHVYWYRQLPEEGLKFMVYLQKENIIDESGMPKERFSAEFPKEGPSILRIQQVVRGDSAAYFCASSPSGTTPQHFGDGTRLSIL.

The rearrangement links TRBV9 to TRBJ2-2, with 8 bases fitting TRBD2. This CDR3 has 15 residues. The ends lost 0 bases at V and 7 bases at J; junction bases unmatched: 5. Germline CDR1 and CDR2: SGDLS and YYNGEE. The DNA of the CDR3 is TGTGCCAGCAGCGTAGCCGGGGGGGCCGGCGGGGAGCTGTTTTTT. Translated: CASSVAGGAGGELFF.

As for this clone: This sample also contains other DNA sequences that code for the same CDR3. The chain combines TRBV5-1 with TRBJ1-1, with a tentative D call TRBD1 (5 bases). V lost 4 bases and J lost 1, with 8 bases in between. Germline V gene data show CDR1 as SGHRS and CDR2 as YFSETQ. The CDR3 contains 13 residues. The CDR3 here is CASSPGGNTEAFF. The CDR3 DNA reads TGCGCCAGCAGCCCGGGGGGGAACACTGAAGCTTTCTTT.

The table lists this clone with many counts. This chain joins TRBV30 and TRBJ1-1; D is uncertain. Germline CDR1 GTSNPN, CDR2 SVGIG (reference sequence). The CDR3 spans 13 residues. The V end was cut by 2 bases, the J end by 1 base, with 8 bases between. The CDR3 nucleotides are TGTGCCTGGAGTCGTCCCCCGAACACTGAAGCTTTCTTT. This codes for CAWSRPPNTEAFF.

The chain employs TRBV7-6 and TRBJ2-5; D gene uncertain. CDR3 length equals 14 residues. Trimming pared 2 bases from V and 7 bases from J, leaving 14 bases between. The germline V gene encodes CDR1 SGHVS and CDR2 FNYEAQ. The CDR3 spells CASSLPSRPGTQYF. CDR3 sequence (DNA): TGTGCCAGCAGCTTACCGAGCCGGCCGGGGACCCAGTACTTC.

The chain carries TRBV7-9 and TRBJ1-1, with D perhaps TRBD1 (5 bases). Germline values: CDR1 SEHNR, CDR2 FQNEAQ (reference sequence). V lost 0 bases and J 4 bases, leaving 9 bases between the germline ends. The CDR3 has 14 amino acids. The CDR3 reads CASSLARGFTEAFF. The CDR3 coding sequence is TGTGCCAGCAGCTTAGCGCGGGGCTTCACTGAAGCTTTCTTT.

In its sample, this clone was seen a few times. V usage is TRBV5-6 and J usage is TRBJ2-7; TRBD1 agrees at 7 bases. The ends lost 4 bases at V and 4 bases at J; junction bases unmatched: 14. CDR1 and CDR2 from the germline V gene are SGHDT and YYEEEE. The CDR3 loop spans 16 amino acids. The DNA for the CDR3 is TGTGCCAGCAGCCTTTCCCAACGGACAGGCTTGTACGAGCAGTACTTC. This codes for CASSLSQRTGLYEQYF.

The genes are TRBV21-1 and TRBJ2-7; the table's TRBD1 call for D was not verified on the DNA. TRBV21-1 is a documented pseudogene. This CDR3 region has 16 residues. CDR3 coding DNA: TGTGCCAGCAGCAAAGAGGTGGAGGACAGGAGCTACGAGCAGTACTTC. Residues: CASSKEVEDRSYEQYF.